A selection of T cell receptor beta chains follows, all from one sample in a study of T cell changes during pregnancy in multiple sclerosis. The data were produced by immunoSEQ multiplex PCR, yet TCRdb's version contains in-frame clones alone and is incomplete. Among approximately 80,000 clones, nearly 95% were seen once, and the ten largest hold 0.95% to 1%. The material was peripheral blood, obtained in the second trimester of pregnancy. These receptors were collected from a female donor in good health, enrolled as a control in a pregnancy study. The conserved cysteine and the conserved F or W are not part of the CDR3 here. Each record gives: J gene, clone size, V gene, CDR3 protein. Part of the rows lack a size; the others show once, few, many or a class for expanded clones.

TRBJ1-1 | . | TRBV5-1 | ASSPPGWLNTEAF
TRBJ1-1 | . | TRBV13 | ASSLKAGDEAF
TRBJ1-5 | . | TRBV19 | ASTTSAGTGNNQPQH
TRBJ2-2 | . | TRBV6-5 | ASGEPHTGELF
TRBJ2-7 | . | TRBV6-1 | ASSETAPYEQY
TRBJ2-3 | . | TRBV5-6 | ASSLQGDTQY
TRBJ2-1 | . | TRBV25-1 | ASSEWQAISYNEQF
TRBJ1-1 | few | TRBV30 | AWSVGVGNTEAF
TRBJ2-1 | . | TRBV5-1 | ASSLFSLAGYNEQF
TRBJ2-7 | once | TRBV6-6 | ASSYVAETYEQY
TRBJ1-5 | . | TRBV5-1 | ASSIEGNQPQH
. | . | TRBV29-1 | SAGDSHSEQY
TRBJ1-2 | . | TRBV2 | ASGGVGDGYT
TRBJ2-2 | once | TRBV5-1 | ASSLFGGSGELF
TRBJ1-1 | . | TRBV7-6 | ASSPGGGRVTEAF
TRBJ2-1 | . | TRBV30 | AWSGTSASNEQF
TRBJ2-3 | . | TRBV11-2 | ASSLVGGGGRKGDTQY
TRBJ2-2 | . | TRBV6-6 | ASSPRQGSTGELF
TRBJ2-7 | . | TRBV11-2 | ASSSTKVQLEQY
TRBJ2-7 | once | TRBV5-1 | ASRAGSGLYEQY
TRBJ2-1 | . | TRBV7-2 | ASSPGQGELVNNEQF
TRBJ1-1 | . | TRBV6-5 | ASNPTGGKAF
TRBJ2-1 | . | TRBV28 | ASSLTKTVYNEQF
TRBJ2-3 | . | TRBV7-9 | ASSFPSGPHTDTQY
TRBJ2-2 | . | TRBV4-1 | ASSRTGTSVPGELF
TRBJ2-7 | . | TRBV7-2 | ASSSGQGAFEQY
TRBJ2-7 | . | TRBV11-2 | ASSSGVQAHEQY
TRBJ1-2 | . | TRBV28 | ASTLSGAGGYT
TRBJ1-5 | . | TRBV6-1 | ASSERDGFRSQH
TRBJ2-7 | . | TRBV28 | ATATGVITYEQY
TRBJ1-1 | . | TRBV7-9 | ASSLNQGANTEAF
TRBJ2-1 | . | TRBV27 | ASRPGAGFSEQF
TRBJ2-1 | . | TRBV9 | ASSVDTSPYNEQF
TRBJ2-3 | . | TRBV5-4 | ASSFHRTSGSSTDTQY
TRBJ1-1 | . | TRBV7-8 | ASSLERRQGAGDTEAF
TRBJ1-2 | . | TRBV6-5 | ASSSTTGGANGYT
TRBJ2-7 | . | TRBV5-1 | ASSPWTGASYEQY
TRBJ1-1 | few | TRBV2 | ASSERQQNTEAF
TRBJ2-4 | . | TRBV5-6 | ASSLRTDLARKNIQY
TRBJ2-2 | . | TRBV28 | ASSLAGLAGSHGELF
TRBJ2-1 | few | TRBV11-2 | ASTRIARYRYNEQF
TRBJ1-1 | . | TRBV5-5 | ASSRGQGMNTEAF
TRBJ2-7 | . | TRBV5-1 | ASSRSSRDYTYEQY
TRBJ2-1 | . | TRBV2 | ASRESGRLDTYNEQF
TRBJ1-5 | . | TRBV9 | ASSPDSNQPQH
TRBJ2-7 | . | TRBV27 | ASSLTSTYEQY
TRBJ2-7 | . | TRBV2 | ASSVGATFYEQY
TRBJ1-1 | . | TRBV2 | ASTEEGKAF
TRBJ2-4 | . | TRBV6-1 | ASSEAEMTGFF
TRBJ2-5 | . | TRBV28 | ASSLAGTSGQETQY
TRBJ2-5 | . | TRBV4-1 | ASSRGQGLETQY